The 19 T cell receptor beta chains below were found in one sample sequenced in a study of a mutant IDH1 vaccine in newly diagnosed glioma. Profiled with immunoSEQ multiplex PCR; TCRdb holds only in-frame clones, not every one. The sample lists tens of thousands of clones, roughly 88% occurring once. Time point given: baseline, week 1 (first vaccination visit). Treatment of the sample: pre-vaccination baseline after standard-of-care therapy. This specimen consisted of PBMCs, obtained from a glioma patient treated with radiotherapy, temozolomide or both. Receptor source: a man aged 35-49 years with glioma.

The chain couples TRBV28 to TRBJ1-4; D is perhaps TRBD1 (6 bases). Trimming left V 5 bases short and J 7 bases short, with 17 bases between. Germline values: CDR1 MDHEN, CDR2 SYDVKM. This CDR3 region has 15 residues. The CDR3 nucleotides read TGTGCCAGCAGTACAAGGGGGACGCTATTTGAAAAACTGTTTTTT. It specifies CASSTRGTLFEKLFF.

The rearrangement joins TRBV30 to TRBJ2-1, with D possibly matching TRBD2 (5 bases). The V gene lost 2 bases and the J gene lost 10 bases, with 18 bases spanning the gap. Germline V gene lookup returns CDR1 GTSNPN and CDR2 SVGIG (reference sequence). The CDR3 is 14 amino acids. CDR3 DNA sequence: TGTGCCTGGAGTACAAACGGGAATTCGAACGAGCAGTTCTTC. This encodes CAWSTNGNSNEQFF.

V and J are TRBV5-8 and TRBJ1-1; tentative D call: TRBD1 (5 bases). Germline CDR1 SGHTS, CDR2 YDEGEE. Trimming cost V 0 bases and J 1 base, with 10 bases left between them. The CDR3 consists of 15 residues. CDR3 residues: CASSLDAGGNTEAFF. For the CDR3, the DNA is TGTGCCAGCAGCTTGGATGCGGGGGGGAACACTGAAGCTTTCTTT.

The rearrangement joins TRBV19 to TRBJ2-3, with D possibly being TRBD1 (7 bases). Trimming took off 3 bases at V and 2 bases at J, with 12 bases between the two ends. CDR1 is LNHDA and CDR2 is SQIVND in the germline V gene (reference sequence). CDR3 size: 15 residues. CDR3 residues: CASSIGGGLTDTQYF. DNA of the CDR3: TGTGCCAGTAGTATTGGAGGGGGCCTCACAGATACGCAGTATTTT.

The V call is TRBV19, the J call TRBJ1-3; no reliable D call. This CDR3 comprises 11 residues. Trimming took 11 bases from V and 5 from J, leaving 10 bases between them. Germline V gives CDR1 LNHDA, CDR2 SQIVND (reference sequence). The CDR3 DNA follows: TGTGCCGGCTCGCGGAGAAACACCATATATTTT. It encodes CAGSRRNTIYF.

The CDR3: CASSRDRGWYGYTF. The CDR3 region has the DNA TGTGCCAGCAGCCGAGACAGGGGGTGGTATGGCTACACCTTC. This chain joins TRBV5-4 and TRBJ1-2; TRBD1 matches 9 bases. The CDR3 has 14 residues. CDR1 and CDR2 from the germline V gene are SGHNT and YYREEE (reference sequence). Germline trimming cut 4 bases from V and 5 bases from J; bases unmatched to any gene: 6.

DNA of the CDR3: TGTGCCAGCAGCCAAGATGGAAGCGGGGGAGAAGGAGAGACCCAGTACTTC. Translated, it gives CASSQDGSGGEGETQYF. V and J are TRBV4-2 and TRBJ2-5, with 8 bases identical to TRBD2. The CDR3 consists of 17 residues. Per germline, CDR1 LGHNA and CDR2 YNFKEQ. V shed 0 bases and J 4 bases; nucleotides not matched to a gene: 10.

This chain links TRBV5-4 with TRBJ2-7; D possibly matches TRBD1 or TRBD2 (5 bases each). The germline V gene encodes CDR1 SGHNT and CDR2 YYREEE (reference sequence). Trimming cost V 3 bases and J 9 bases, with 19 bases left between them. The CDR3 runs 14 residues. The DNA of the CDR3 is TGTGCCAGCAGCTGGGACGGAACCAACCGTTCGCAGTACTTC. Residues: CASSWDGTNRSQYF.

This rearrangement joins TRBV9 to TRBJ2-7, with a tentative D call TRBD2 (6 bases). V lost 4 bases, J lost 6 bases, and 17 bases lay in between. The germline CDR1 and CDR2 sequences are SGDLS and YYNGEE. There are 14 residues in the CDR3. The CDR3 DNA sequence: TGTGCCAGCAGCCCGGAGGGTCACAGAGCCGAGCAGTACTTC. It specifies CASSPEGHRAEQYF.

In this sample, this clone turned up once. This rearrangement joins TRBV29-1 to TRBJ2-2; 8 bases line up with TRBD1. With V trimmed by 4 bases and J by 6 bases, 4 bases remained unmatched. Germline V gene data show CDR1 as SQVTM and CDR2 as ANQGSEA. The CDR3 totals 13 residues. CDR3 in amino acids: CSVGTGTAGELFF. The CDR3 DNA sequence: TGCAGCGTTGGGACAGGGACAGCCGGGGAGCTGTTTTTT.

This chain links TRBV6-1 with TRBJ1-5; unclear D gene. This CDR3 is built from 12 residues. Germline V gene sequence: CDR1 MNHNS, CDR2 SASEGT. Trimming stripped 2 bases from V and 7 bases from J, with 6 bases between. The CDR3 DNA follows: TGTGCCAGCAGTGAACCCGTCCAGCCCCAGCATTTT. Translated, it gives CASSEPVQPQHF.

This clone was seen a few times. The CDR3 region has the DNA TGTGCCAGCAGCCAAGATCATAAGGGTCTTAGGACTGAAGCTTTCTTT. It specifies CASSQDHKGLRTEAFF. The chain links TRBV14 to TRBJ1-1, with unresolved D. V gave up 0 bases and J gave up 5 bases, with 16 bases separating them. The germline V gene has CDR1 SGHDN and CDR2 FVKESK. The CDR3 runs 16 residues.

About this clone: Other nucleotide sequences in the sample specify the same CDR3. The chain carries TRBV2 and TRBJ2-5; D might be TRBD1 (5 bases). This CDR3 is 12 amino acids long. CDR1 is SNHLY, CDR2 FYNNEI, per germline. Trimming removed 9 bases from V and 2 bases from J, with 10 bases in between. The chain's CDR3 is CASRRGQETQYF. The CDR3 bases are TGTGCCAGTCGAAGGGGTCAAGAGACCCAGTACTTC.

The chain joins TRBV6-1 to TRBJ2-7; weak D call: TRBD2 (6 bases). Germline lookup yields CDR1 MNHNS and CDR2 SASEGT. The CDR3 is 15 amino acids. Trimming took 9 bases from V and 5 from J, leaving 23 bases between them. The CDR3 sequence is CARVPVSGGLDEQYF. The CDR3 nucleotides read TGTGCCAGAGTCCCCGTTAGCGGAGGCCTTGACGAGCAGTACTTC.

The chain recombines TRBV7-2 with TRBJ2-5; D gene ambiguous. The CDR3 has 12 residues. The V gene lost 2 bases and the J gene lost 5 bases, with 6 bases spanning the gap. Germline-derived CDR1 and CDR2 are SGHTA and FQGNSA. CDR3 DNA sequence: TGTGCCAGCAGCTTAATATTGGAGACCCAGTACTTC. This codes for CASSLILETQYF.

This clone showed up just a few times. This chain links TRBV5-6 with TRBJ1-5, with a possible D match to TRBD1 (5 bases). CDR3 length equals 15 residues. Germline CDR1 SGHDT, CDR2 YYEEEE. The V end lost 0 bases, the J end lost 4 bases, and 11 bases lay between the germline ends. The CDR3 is CASSLGGVWNQPQHF. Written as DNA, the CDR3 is TGTGCCAGCAGCTTGGGGGGGGTTTGGAATCAGCCCCAGCATTTT.

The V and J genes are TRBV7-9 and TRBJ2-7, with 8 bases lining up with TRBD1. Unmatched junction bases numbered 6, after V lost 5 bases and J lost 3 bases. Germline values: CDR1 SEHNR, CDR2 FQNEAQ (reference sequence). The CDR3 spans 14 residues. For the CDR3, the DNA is TGTGCCAGCAGCGCCGGGACAGGACACTACGAGCAGTACTTC. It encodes CASSAGTGHYEQYF. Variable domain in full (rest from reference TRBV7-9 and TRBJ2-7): DTGVSQNPRHKITKRGQNVTFRCDPISEHNRLYWYRQTLGQGPEFLTYFQNEAQLEKSRLLSDRFSAERPKGSFSTLEIQRTEQGDSAMYLCASSAGTGHYEQYFGPGTRLTVT.

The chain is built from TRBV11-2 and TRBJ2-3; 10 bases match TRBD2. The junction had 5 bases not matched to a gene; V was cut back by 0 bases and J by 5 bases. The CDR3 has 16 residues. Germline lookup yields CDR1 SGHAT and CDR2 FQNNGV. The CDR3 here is CASSLEAGGRGDTQYF. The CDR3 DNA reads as TGTGCCAGCAGCTTAGAAGCGGGAGGGCGGGGAGATACGCAGTATTTT.

In DNA form, the CDR3 reads TGCGCCAGCGCCCGAGCACCCGAGAGCTCCTACGAGCAGTACTTC. Its protein product is CASARAPESSYEQYF. The rearrangement links TRBV5-1 to TRBJ2-7; D is unresolved. The CDR3 sequence is 15 residues long. Trimming left V 7 bases short and J 0 bases short, with 17 bases between. Germline values: CDR1 SGHRS, CDR2 YFSETQ.